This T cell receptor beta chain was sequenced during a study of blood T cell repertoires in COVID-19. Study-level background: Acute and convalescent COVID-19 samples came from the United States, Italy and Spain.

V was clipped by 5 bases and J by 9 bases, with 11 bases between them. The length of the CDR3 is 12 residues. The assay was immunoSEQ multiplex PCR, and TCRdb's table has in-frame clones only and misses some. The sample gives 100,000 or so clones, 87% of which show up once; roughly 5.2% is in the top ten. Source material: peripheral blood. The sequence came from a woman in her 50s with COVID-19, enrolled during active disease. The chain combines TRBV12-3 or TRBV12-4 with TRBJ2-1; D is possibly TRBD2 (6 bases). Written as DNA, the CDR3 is TGTGCCAGCAGTCAAGGCGGGGTTGAGCAGTTCTTC. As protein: CASSQGGVEQFF.